This T cell receptor beta chain was profiled in a study of cytomegalovirus exposure and HLA in healthy donors. In the PCR, 60 Vbeta and 13 Jbeta primers were used. Clones were read by immunoSEQ multiplex PCR, and TCRdb kept only the in-frame ones, dropping some. The data hold under 200,000 clones, with 10% to 15% observed a single time. The CDR3 extends over 15 amino acids. Germline loops: CDR1 LGHNA, CDR2 YSLEER. V lost 4 bases to trimming and J lost 4 bases; unmatched junction nucleotides: 4. Regarding the study as a whole: Being productive about 90% or about 30% of the time was typical of most TCR beta V segments in an earlier analysis.

This clone has only a few counts. What it binds is unknown. Within the sample, other DNA sequences also encode this same CDR3. This sequence joins TRBV4-3 and TRBJ2-1; 10 bases line up with TRBD2. Sequenced input: PBMCs. The sequence derives from a man aged 45-60 years in good health and CMV-seropositive. CDR3 protein: CASSPSGGGYNEQFF. The CDR3 bases are TGCGCCAGCAGCCCCAGCGGGGGGGGGTACAATGAGCAGTTCTTC.